This T cell receptor (beta chain) is from a study of T cells in Graves' hyperthyroidism and ophthalmopathy. V shed 5 bases and J 0 bases; nucleotides not matched to a gene: 7. This CDR3 contains 15 residues. Germline loops: CDR1 SGDLS, CDR2 YYNGEE. This clonotype was counted a few times. Amplification of TCR beta CDR3 regions used RNA as the template. RT-PCR in the first round (using the HTBI primer set) targeted the TCR CDR3. Using its own MiXCR run on the multiplex PCR reads, TCRdb lists one record per CDR3 protein. The sample has about 96,000 distinct CDR3 sequences, roughly 56% seen once. The gene calls are TRBV9 and TRBJ2-7; 8 nucleotides agree with TRBD1. The sequenced sample was blood. The sequence derives from a woman aged 35 to 49 with Graves' hyperthyroidism. The CDR3 sequence is CASSLWGTGSYEQYF. DNA of the CDR3: TGTGCCAGCAGTTTATGGGGGACAGGCTCCTACGAGCAGTACTTC.